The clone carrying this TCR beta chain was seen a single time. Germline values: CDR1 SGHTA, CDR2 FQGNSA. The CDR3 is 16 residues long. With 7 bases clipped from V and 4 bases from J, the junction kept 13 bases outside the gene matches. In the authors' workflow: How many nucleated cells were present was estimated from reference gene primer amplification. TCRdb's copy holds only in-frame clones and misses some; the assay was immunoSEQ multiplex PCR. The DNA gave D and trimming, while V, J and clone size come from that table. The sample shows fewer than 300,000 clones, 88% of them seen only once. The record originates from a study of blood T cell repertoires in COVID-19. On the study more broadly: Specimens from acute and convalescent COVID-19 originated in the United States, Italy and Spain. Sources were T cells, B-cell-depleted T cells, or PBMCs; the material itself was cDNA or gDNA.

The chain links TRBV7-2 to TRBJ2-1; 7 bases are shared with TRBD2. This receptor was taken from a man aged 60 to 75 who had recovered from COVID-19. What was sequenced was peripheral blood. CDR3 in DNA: TGTGCCAGCATCCATATTACGAGCGGGGCATACAATGAGCAGTTCTTC. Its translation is CASIHITSGAYNEQFF.